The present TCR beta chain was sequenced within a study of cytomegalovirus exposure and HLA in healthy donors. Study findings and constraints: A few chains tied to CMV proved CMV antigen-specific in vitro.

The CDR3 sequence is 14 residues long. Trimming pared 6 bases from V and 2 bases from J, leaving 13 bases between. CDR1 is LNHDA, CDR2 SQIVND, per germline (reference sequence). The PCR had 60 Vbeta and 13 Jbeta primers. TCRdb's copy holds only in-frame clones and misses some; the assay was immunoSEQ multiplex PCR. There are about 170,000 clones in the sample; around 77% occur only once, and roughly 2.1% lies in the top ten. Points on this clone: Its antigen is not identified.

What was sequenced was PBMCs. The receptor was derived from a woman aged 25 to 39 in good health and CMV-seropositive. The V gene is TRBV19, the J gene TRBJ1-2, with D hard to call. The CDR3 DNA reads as TGTGCCAGTAGGAGAGTGGGCCTAAACTATGGCTACACCTTC. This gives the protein CASRRVGLNYGYTF.